This TCR beta chain is drawn from a study of T-cell reconstitution after alpha-beta-depleted transplantation in children. The TCRbeta library was prepared with unique molecular identifiers. TCRdb reanalysed the PCR reads using MiXCR and keeps one entry per CDR3 protein. In the table there are approximately 500,000 distinct CDR3 sequences, around 27% of which are singletons. This CDR3 is built from 17 residues. CDR1 is SGHAT, CDR2 FQDESV, per germline (reference sequence). V lost 4 bases, J lost 7 bases, and 16 bases stayed unmatched. The specimen was PBMCs, collected before TCRalphabeta/CD19-depleted stem cell transplant. The chain couples TRBV11-1 to TRBJ2-1; 7 bases are a match to TRBD1. The origin of this receptor is a boy younger than two with Wiskott-Aldrich syndrome, due to receive a stem cell transplant. CDR3 residues: CASSSGKGTDFWNEQFF. The CDR3 DNA follows: TGTGCCAGCAGCTCTGGTAAGGGGACAGATTTTTGGAATGAGCAGTTCTTC.